A single sample gave rise to the 18 T cell receptor delta chains below, sequenced in a study of gamma-delta chains in newborns, infants, children. TCRdb reprocessed the reads through CATT. Among 5,400 or so delta-chain clones listed, around 18% were seen once. Material for sequencing was blood. These TCRs come from a child who was a newborn, infant or young child, either healthy, febrile or measles-vaccinated (not recorded which).

J is TRDJ1 and V is TRDV1, with 11 bases identical to TRDD3. Looked up from germline, CDR1 is TSWWSYY and CDR2 is QGS. The CDR3 contains 24 residues. Losses at the gene ends were 3 bases for V and 2 bases for J; bases not matched to a gene: 29. The CDR3 loop reads CALGDPTPTHLLGDTHPETDKLIF. CDR3 nucleotide sequence: TGTGCTCTTGGGGACCCAACCCCAACCCATCTCCTGGGGGATACCCACCCTGAGACCGATAAACTCATCTTT.

The V gene was identified as TRDV2, while no J gene was called; the DNA was not used to check the table's D call, TRDD3. The CDR3 has 20 amino acids. Germline CDR1 is GEAIGNYY and CDR2 is EKD. The CDR3 coding sequence is TGTGCCTGTGACACGGTTCCTACTAGCGGGATAGGCCCGTACACCGATAAACCCATCTTT. Amino acid sequence: CACDTVPTSGIGPYTDKPIF.

This clone is termed medium-sized. Written as DNA, the CDR3 is TGTGCCTGTGAAAGACTGGGGGGGAACTCCTGGGACACCCGACAGATGTTTTTC. This encodes CACERLGGNSWDTRQMFF. The genes are TRDV2 and TRDJ3, with 8 bases matching TRDD3. The germline V gene has CDR1 GEAIGNYY and CDR2 EKD. The CDR3 covers 18 residues. Trimming at V came to 4 bases and at J to 0 bases, leaving 7 bases not matched to a gene.

The rearrangement joins TRDV2 to TRDJ1; 7 bases fit TRDD3. This CDR3 has 18 residues. The V and J ends lost 0 bases and 2 bases, in that order; junction bases with no gene match: 14. Germline V gene lookup returns CDR1 GEAIGNYY and CDR2 EKD. This chain's CDR3 is CACDTLSGRRDTTDKLIF. The CDR3 DNA sequence: TGTGCCTGTGACACCTTGTCGGGGAGGAGGGATACTACCGATAAACTCATCTTT.

As to this clone: This sequence may be a read error, since a much larger clone differs from it by one base. The CDR3: CACGPLGIGAQLFF. DNA of the CDR3: TGTGCCTGTGGCCCACTGGGAATTGGCGCACAACTCTTCTTT. V gene TRDV2 combines with J gene TRDJ2; weak D call: TRDD3 (6 bases). Trimming stripped 5 bases from V and 8 bases from J, with 17 bases between. Germline CDR1 reads GEAIGNYY; CDR2 reads EKD. The CDR3 has 14 residues.

Regarding this clone: The junction differs from germline at one of its ends, possibly a read error. This chain joins TRDV1 and TRDJ1; TRDD2 is a possible D gene (7 bases). The J gene, missing from TCRdb, was assigned here through DNA to germline matching. Germline lookup yields CDR1 TSWWSYY and CDR2 QGS. The CDR3 runs to 22 residues. The CDR3 DNA sequence: TGTGCTATTGGGACAGGGGGGGTTCCTACACTCTGGGGTCCCCCGTACACCGATAAACTCATCTTT. Its protein product is CAIGTGGVPTLWGPPYTDKLIF.

In this sample, this clone turned up once. No V segment was called; the J segment is TRDJ1; TRDD3 is the table's D call, not checked against the DNA. The CDR3 is 21 residues long. This CDR3 is CALGELGPSEDRGWYTDKLIF. CDR3 coding DNA: TGTGCTCTTGGGGAACTCGGCCCGTCTGAGGACCGAGGGTGGTACACCGATAAACTCATCTTT.

Without a V gene call, the J gene is given as TRDJ1; the table's D call of TRDD3 was not tested on the DNA. This CDR3 region has 22 residues. CDR3: CALWERPSLLVDTAQYTDKPIF. CDR3 bases: TGTGCTCTTTGGGAACGCCCGTCGTTACTTGTGGATACGGCTCAGTACACCGATAAACCCATCTTT.

With regard to this clone: A read error likely explains this, since a far larger clone differs by one base. V gene TRDV2 combines with J gene TRDJ1; 10 positions agree with TRDD3. Matching the DNA to germline supplied the J gene, which TCRdb does not give. Germline-derived CDR1 and CDR2 are GEAIGNYY and EKD. After removal of 0 bases from V and 0 bases from J, the junction contained 24 bases not matched to a gene. This CDR3 has 23 amino acids. The CDR3 region is CACDTGSHTGGSTVPGYTDKLIF. DNA for the CDR3: TGTGCCTGTGACACCGGGTCCCACACTGGGGGATCTACCGTACCAGGGTACACCGATAAACTCATCTTT.

The rearrangement uses TRDV2 and TRDJ1; no definite D call. TCRdb lists no J gene, so it was determined here by aligning the DNA to germline. This CDR3 has 17 residues. Trimming cost V 0 bases and J 4 bases, with 20 bases left between them. Germline assignment: CDR1 GEAIGNYY and CDR2 EKD. CDR3 protein: CACDTGETTIDVDKLIF. In nucleotides, the CDR3 is TGTGCCTGTGACACCGGTGAGACAACGATTGATGTCGATAAACTCATCTTT.

To note about this clone: This likely came from a read error, as a far larger clone is one base away. The J gene is TRDJ3, the V gene TRDV2; the match to TRDD3 covers 10 bases. TCRdb carries no J gene annotation; the J gene was assigned here by matching the DNA with germline. The CDR3 length is 17 residues. Germline lookup yields CDR1 GEAIGNYY and CDR2 EKD. DNA for the CDR3: TGTGCCTGCGACACCGCTGGGGGATACTGGGACACCCGACAGATGTTTTTC. Protein: CACDTAGGYWDTRQMFF.

This clone turned up a few times. This specimen includes other DNA sequences encoding the same CDR3. V usage is TRDV2 and J usage is TRDJ2, with 8 bases lining up with TRDD3. This CDR3 has 17 amino acids. The germline gives CDR1 GEAIGNYY, CDR2 EKD. The V segment lost 3 bases and the J segment 0 bases; nucleotides outside the gene matches: 8. The CDR3 loop reads CACDPVLGGPLTAQLFF. The CDR3 coding sequence is TGTGCCTGTGACCCTGTACTGGGGGGTCCTTTGACAGCACAACTCTTCTTT.

The rearrangement links TRDV2 to TRDJ3, with 13 bases lining up with TRDD3. There are 19 residues in the CDR3. The germline CDR1 and CDR2 sequences are GEAIGNYY and EKD. J was trimmed by 0 bases and V by 3 bases; bases with no gene match: 4. The CDR3 spells CACDVLGDTSSWDTRQMFF. CDR3 bases: TGTGCCTGTGACGTACTGGGGGATACGAGCTCCTGGGACACCCGACAGATGTTTTTC.

As regards this clone: One end of the junction varies from germline; a read error may be responsible. The chain couples TRDV2 to TRDJ3; TRDD3 matches 8 bases. The J gene was not available in TCRdb and was assigned here by matching the DNA to germline segments. CDR3 size: 21 residues. Germline CDR1 GEAIGNYY, CDR2 EKD. CDR3 bases: TGTGCCTGTGACACCGCCCTAGGGGATACAGTACGCTCCTGGGACACCCGAAAGATGTTTTTC. Protein: CACDTALGDTVRSWDTRKMFF.

To note about this clone: It may be a read error: a sequence one base away is much more abundant. The chain combines TRDV2 with TRDJ1; 8 bases line up with TRDD3. The J gene is absent in TCRdb and was assigned here via DNA matching to germline. V lost 0 bases and J lost 2; bases outside the gene matches: 19. Per the germline V gene, CDR1 is GEAIGNYY and CDR2 is EKD. This CDR3 is built from 20 residues. CDR3 bases: TGTGCCTGTGACACCGTGGCTGGGGGAACGCCCCAAATCATAACCGATAAACTCATCTTT. It translates to CACDTVAGGTPQIITDKLIF.

As to this clone: A read error likely explains this, since a far larger clone differs by one base. J is TRDJ1 and V is TRDV2; 9 nucleotides line up with TRDD3. Trimming took 3 bases from V and 1 from J; bases not matched to a gene: 5. Germline V gene sequence: CDR1 GEAIGNYY, CDR2 EKD. The CDR3 has 15 residues. The CDR3 here is CACDPWGIRTDKLIF. The CDR3 nucleotides are TGTGCCTGTGACCCCTGGGGGATCCGCACCGATAAACTCATCTTT.

Of note for this clone: The junction departs from germline at one end; a sequencing error may be responsible. The chain joins TRDV2 to TRDJ3; 12 positions agree with TRDD3. The J gene was not available in TCRdb and was assigned here by matching the DNA to germline segments. The CDR3 is 18 amino acids. CDR1 GEAIGNYY and CDR2 EKD come from the germline V gene. The CDR3 sequence: CACDTAGGYAWDTRKMFF. In nucleotides, the CDR3 is TGTGCCTGTGACACCGCTGGGGGATACGCCTGGGACACCCGAAAGATGTTTTTC.

This clone was seen more than once but under ten times. Sequence at one end of the junction differs from germline and may be a read error. V and J are TRDV1 and TRDJ1; D may be TRDD1 (5 bases). This CDR3 comprises 19 residues. From germline, CDR1 is TSWWSYY and CDR2 QGS. CDR3 amino acids: CALGELAEMPSNWADRLIF. DNA of the CDR3: TGTGCTCTTGGGGAATTGGCAGAAATGCCCTCCAATTGGGCCGATAGACTCATCTTT.